This T cell receptor (beta chain) was captured in a study of follicular helper T cells after annual influenza vaccination. Study-wide results and caveats: Successive annual vaccinations recalled a recurrent oligoclonal ICOS+CD38+ cTfh response with influenza-specific clonotypes.

Sequencing of TCRB used Survey level resolution. The table came from immunoSEQ multiplex PCR; TCRdb's copy has only in-frame clones and leaves some out. The profile covers 9,300 or so clones, with 80% to 90% appearing a single time and around 3.5% taken by the ten largest. Germline CDR1 is SGHRS and CDR2 is YFSETQ. The CDR3 is 13 residues long. The V and J ends lost 5 bases and 7 bases respectively, with 12 bases between them. As for time point: 2014-2015 season, 7 days after vaccination. Adults received seasonal inactivated influenza vaccine, with sorted blood CD4 subsets sequenced before and after. Between about 35 and 110 mL of blood was drawn per time point. In the case of this clone: As yet, its antigen is unknown.

The chain combines TRBV5-1 with TRBJ2-2, with D hard to call. The TCR was taken from an adult who received the influenza vaccine. This material consisted of CXCR5+ CD38- circulating T follicular helper cells from blood, taken 7 days after influenza vaccination. Stated subset: circulating Tfh, non-naive CD4+CXCR5+PD-1+ (ICOS+CD38+ or ICOS-CD38-). CDR3 DNA: TGCGCCAGCAGGAGGAAGGCAGACGGGGAGCTGTTTTTT. It is translated as CASRRKADGELFF. Based on the CDR3 plus reference TRBV5-1 and TRBJ2-2, the full variable domain is KAGVTQTPRYLIKTRGQQVTLSCSPISGHRSVSWYQQTPGQGLQFLFEYFSETQRNKGNFPGRFSGRQFSNSRSEMNVSTLELGDSALYLCASRRKADGELFFGEGSRLTVL.